This TCR beta chain was found in a study of T cells in Graves' hyperthyroidism and ophthalmopathy (dated by TCRdb to the late 2010s). For the wider study: TCR V-J signatures able to tell the groups apart were searched for in a discovery cohort of 90 to 100 patients, of whom more than 40 had Graves' ophthalmopathy and 57 had stable Graves' hyperthyroidism. An independent validation cohort of under 20 hyperthyroidism patients and some 15 patients who later progressed to ophthalmopathy tested prospective prediction of ophthalmopathy. For training and testing, the 100 or so patients in the discovery cohort were randomly divided in a 7:3 ratio. In addition, the study compared T-cell repertoires in thyroid tissue and in blood from five or six Graves' hyperthyroidism patients. After sampling, hyperthyroidism patients received methimazole starting at 30 mg daily, and ophthalmopathy patients received high-dose intravenous methylprednisolone. The paper describes TCR Vbeta CDR3 sequencing of 120 to 150 peripheral blood samples, made up of 43 ophthalmopathy patients, approximately 76 hyperthyroidism patients and some 17 progressor patients. The investigation overall reported the following: Sample size was not statistically predetermined, and investigators were not blinded to group allocation. Most expanded thyroid clonotypes (frequency above 0.001) were also detected in blood, a finding suggesting that blood repertoires may reflect thyroid immune responses. Ophthalmopathy was separated from stable hyperthyroidism by a 13 V-J signature model, with 85% to 90% sensitivity and roughly 84% specificity obtained in cross-validation and 80%/75% obtained in testing. In validation, the model predicted progression to ophthalmopathy a median of about 6.5 months before onset, with roughly 68% sensitivity and around 76% specificity.

Patients with uncontrolled infections, other autoimmune diseases, pregnancy or lactation were excluded. Diagnoses were based on clinical symptoms, serum thyroxine and TRAb, thyroid ultrasound and orbital computed tomography. Total RNA was extracted using Trizol reagent, and RNA quality was assessed on an Agilent 2100 Bioanalyzer. The CDR1 and CDR2 encoded by the germline V gene are ENHRY and SYGVKD. From its first to its last residue, the CDR3 has 10 amino acids. TCR beta CDR3 regions were amplified from RNA transcripts. For the first round of RT-PCR on the TCR CDR3, the HTBI primer set was used together with the Qiagen OneStep RT-PCR kit. The libraries were constructed in a second round of multiplex PCR and then size-selected and purified. Sequencing of the libraries was done on an Illumina HiSeq2000 using paired-end 100 bp reads. For the original study's pipeline: SOAPnuke was used to process the raw data, throwing out any read that contained adapters or uncalled bases, had a mean Phred below 15, or lacked an exact constant-primer or identifier match. COPE v1.2.5 was used to merge high-quality paired reads, and clonotypes were defined as unique nucleotide sequences. Clonotypes were aligned to IMGT TRBV, TRBD and TRBJ reference segments using MiTCR v1.1. The analysis included only V-J combinations with a frequency above 0.0001, which together covered around 99% of the repertoires. A TCS score was defined as the ratio between F50 (clonal expansion) and ExV (chaos), using BLOSUM62-based TCRdist between CDR3 peptides within each V-J. Welch's t-statistics and random forest reduced around 520 V-J features to some 14, which were used in a naive Bayes classifier (R e1071). Thyroid-blood repertoire similarity was quantified with the Morisita-Horn index. Using fastp at Q25 and MiXCR, TCRdb reprocessed the public reads and kept productive beta chains. Identical CDR3 proteins give one entry, which carries the most common genes and DNA. TCRdb, rather than the study authors, made the V and J calls. The sample data list about 570,000 distinct CDR3 sequences, and roughly 46% of these were observed just once. The ten largest clones represent 15% to 20% of the sample.

In the case of this clonotype: Its antigen is still unknown. A read error is likely, as this CDR3 ends without the conserved phenylalanine or tryptophan. Because the CDR3's place on the DNA is in doubt, the DNA is left out and the CDR3 is given as listed by TCRdb.

Sequences were obtained from peripheral blood or thyroid tissue (not recorded which). The sequence was collected from an adult woman with Graves' disease, either hyperthyroidism or ophthalmopathy (not recorded which). The sequence links TRBV10-3 to TRBJ1-1. The CDR3 loop reads CAISDPTGPY.